These 31 T cell receptor beta chains were sequenced from one sample in a study of T cell changes during pregnancy in multiple sclerosis. Clones were sequenced by immunoSEQ multiplex PCR, and TCRdb holds only the in-frame ones, with some missing. The sample contains around 62,000 clones, about 90% of which appear only once. The material sequenced was peripheral blood, taken in the second trimester of pregnancy. Receptors were obtained from a female donor in good health, enrolled as a control in a pregnancy study.

V and J are TRBV29-1 and TRBJ1-1; TRBD1 matches 9 bases. V trimming: 5 bases; J trimming: 1 base; junction bases outside the gene matches: 17. CDR3 length: 18 amino acids. Germline V lookup: CDR1 SQVTM, CDR2 ANQGSEA. The chain's CDR3 is CSVLGRTGEVVGNTEAFF. The CDR3, as DNA: TGCAGCGTTTTGGGGAGGACAGGGGAGGTGGTAGGGAACACTGAAGCTTTCTTT.

The V call is TRBV9, the J call TRBJ2-3; D gene uncertain. The CDR3 loop spans 14 amino acids. Germline-derived CDR1 and CDR2 are SGDLS and YYNGEE. V lost 1 base and J lost 0, with 6 bases in between. The CDR3 nucleotides are TGTGCCAGCAGCGTAACGGGTAGCACAGATACGCAGTATTTT. Protein product: CASSVTGSTDTQYF.

The J gene is TRBJ2-4, the V gene TRBV4-2, with a possible D match to TRBD2 (6 bases). The V end was cut by 0 bases, the J end by 9 bases, with 12 bases between. Looked up from germline, CDR1 is LGHNA and CDR2 is YNFKEQ. This CDR3 contains 14 residues. The CDR3 DNA sequence: TGTGCCAGCAGCCAAGAACTAGCTGGGGGCATTCAGTACTTC. It translates to CASSQELAGGIQYF.

This chain connects TRBV6-1 to TRBJ2-5, with D perhaps TRBD2 (5 bases). CDR1 is MNHNS and CDR2 is SASEGT in the germline V gene. V lost 0 bases, J lost 1 base, and 9 bases lay in between. This CDR3 region has 15 residues. CDR3 nucleotide sequence: TGTGCCAGCAGTGAAGCCCGGGGATTCCAAGAGACCCAGTACTTC. Amino acid sequence: CASSEARGFQETQYF.

This clone was picked up a small number of times. This chain links TRBV5-4 with TRBJ2-2; 10 bases match TRBD2. Trimming cost V 3 bases and J 2 bases; bases outside gene matches: 4. This CDR3 spans 16 amino acids. Germline CDR1 reads SGHNT; CDR2 reads YYREEE (reference sequence). The DNA for the CDR3 is TGTGCCAGCAGCTCAGGGACTAGCGCTAACACCGGGGAGCTGTTTTTT. Translation: CASSSGTSANTGELFF.

The genes are TRBV2 and TRBJ2-7; no clear D. This CDR3 comprises 13 residues. Trimming stripped 4 bases from V and 1 base from J, with 8 bases between. The germline V gene has CDR1 SNHLY and CDR2 FYNNEI. CDR3 DNA sequence: TGTGCCAGCAGTGTAGAAAAATCCTACGAGCAGTACTTC. This gives the protein CASSVEKSYEQYF.

This clone was seen only once. This chain uses TRBV7-8 with TRBJ2-1; TRBD2 agrees at 13 bases. Per germline, CDR1 SGHVS and CDR2 FQNEAQ. This CDR3 comprises 17 residues. The V and J ends lost 2 bases and 6 bases, in that order; junction bases with no gene match: 7. Written as DNA, the CDR3 is TGTGCCAGCAGCTTACAGCCGGGACTAGCGGGATTCAATGAGCAGTTCTTC. This encodes CASSLQPGLAGFNEQFF.

The chain couples TRBV11-2 to TRBJ1-2; D perhaps matches TRBD1 (5 bases). Trimming cost V 3 bases and J 1 base, with 6 bases left between them. Germline V gene lookup returns CDR1 SGHAT and CDR2 FQNNGV. The CDR3 has 13 residues. CDR3 DNA sequence: TGTGCCAGCAGCTTGACAGATAACTATGGCTACACCTTC. Amino acid sequence: CASSLTDNYGYTF.

The CDR3 is CASSYSSYTEAFF. The CDR3 DNA reads TGTGCCAGCAGTTACTCTTCCTACACTGAAGCTTTCTTT. J is TRBJ1-1 and V is TRBV6-5; the D is unclear. Trimming shortened V by 0 bases and J by 3 bases, and 5 bases separated the two germline ends. Germline-derived CDR1 and CDR2 are MNHEY and SVGAGI. CDR3 size: 13 residues.

The chain carries TRBV30 and TRBJ2-1; D is unclear. V was pared by 0 bases and J by 12 bases, with 24 bases between. Germline V lookup: CDR1 GTSNPN, CDR2 SVGIG (reference sequence). The CDR3 covers 16 residues. This CDR3 is CAWSVWAALTPMTQFF. The CDR3, as DNA: TGTGCCTGGAGTGTCTGGGCAGCCCTGACCCCAATGACGCAGTTCTTC.

The gene calls are TRBV5-4 and TRBJ2-2, with 7 bases lining up with TRBD2. J gave up 0 bases and V 2 bases, and 4 bases lay outside the gene matches. This CDR3 is 16 amino acids long. Germline values: CDR1 SGHNT, CDR2 YYREEE (reference sequence). The CDR3 sequence: CASSFAGLANTGELFF. The CDR3, as DNA: TGTGCCAGCAGCTTTGCCGGACTAGCGAACACCGGGGAGCTGTTTTTT. The variable domain in full, with the rest retrieved from reference TRBV5-4 and TRBJ2-2, is ETGVTQSPTHLIKTRGQQVTLRCSSQSGHNTVSWYQQALGQGPQFIFQYYREEENGRGNFPPRFSGLQFPNYSSELNVNALELDDSALYLCASSFAGLANTGELFFGEGSRLTVL.

In its sample, this clone was seen once. The CDR3 spells CASSSRRERYNEQFF. CDR3 coding DNA: TGTGCCAGCAGCTCCCGACGGGAGAGGTACAATGAGCAGTTCTTC. The gene calls are TRBV11-2 and TRBJ2-1, with D possibly TRBD2 on 6 matching bases. The CDR3 consists of 15 residues. The V and J ends lost 4 bases and 4 bases respectively, with 14 bases between them. Germline lookup yields CDR1 SGHAT and CDR2 FQNNGV.

This chain connects TRBV9 to TRBJ1-3; D remains unclear. V was shortened by 0 bases and J by 9 bases, with 10 bases between the two germline ends. The CDR3 totals 13 residues. Germline values: CDR1 SGDLS, CDR2 YYNGEE. CDR3 DNA: TGTGCCAGCAGCGTAGGTCCGAGTAGCACCATATATTTT. Amino acid sequence: CASSVGPSSTIYF.

This sequence joins TRBV15 and TRBJ1-2; 8 bases fit TRBD1. The CDR3 contains 16 residues. The germline V gene encodes CDR1 LNHNV and CDR2 YYDKDF (reference sequence). V trimming: 4 bases; J trimming: 2 bases; junction bases outside the gene matches: 9. This chain's CDR3 is CATSKGGTGTNYGYTF. The CDR3 region has the DNA TGTGCCACCAGCAAGGGGGGGACAGGCACCAACTATGGCTACACCTTC.

The rearrangement joins TRBV10-3 to TRBJ2-5; tentatively, D is TRBD2 (6 bases). Germline assignment: CDR1 ENHRY and CDR2 SYGVKD. The CDR3 is 14 amino acids. Trimming removed 8 bases at V and 5 bases at J, with 18 bases between. Written as DNA, the CDR3 is TGTGCCATCTGGATGGGTTCGGGAGCGGAGACCCAGTACTTC. Residues: CAIWMGSGAETQYF.

This clone is a singleton in its sample. Written as DNA, the CDR3 is TGTGCCAGCAGTTACAGGGGCGCGTACAATGAGCAGTTCTTC. Its translation is CASSYRGAYNEQFF. The chain recombines TRBV6-5 with TRBJ2-1; possibly TRBD1 for D (5 bases). Germline CDR1 and CDR2: MNHEY and SVGAGI. With 2 bases removed from V and 4 bases from J, the gap between germline ends came to 9 bases. This CDR3 spans 14 amino acids.

This chain connects TRBV19 to TRBJ2-2; the D gene is possibly TRBD1 (6 bases). The CDR3 spans 13 residues. Germline V gene lookup returns CDR1 LNHDA and CDR2 SQIVND (reference sequence). V lost 9 bases and J lost 2, with 10 bases in between. DNA of the CDR3: TGTGCCAGCCGGGACACAAACACCGGGGAGCTGTTTTTT. Its protein is CASRDTNTGELFF.

V and J are TRBV28 and TRBJ1-2; D is perhaps TRBD1 (6 bases). Between the trimmed V and J ends, which lost 6 bases and 2 bases, there was a span of 16 bases. This CDR3 comprises 15 residues. Germline V CDR1 and CDR2: MDHEN, SYDVKM. The CDR3 protein is CASSLPGHPNYGYTF. CDR3 coding DNA: TGTGCCAGCAGCCTCCCGGGACACCCAAACTATGGCTACACCTTC.

V and J are TRBV7-2 and TRBJ2-7; possibly TRBD1 for D (6 bases). This CDR3 has 15 amino acids. Germline V CDR1 and CDR2: SGHTA, FQGNSA. Trimming cost V 1 base and J 0 bases, with 10 bases left between them. DNA for the CDR3: TGTGCCAGCAGCTTAGGAAGGGACACCTCCTACGAGCAGTACTTC. Protein sequence: CASSLGRDTSYEQYF.

This rearrangement joins TRBV18 to TRBJ2-3; TRBD2 is a possible D gene (6 bases). Trimming cost V 1 base and J 2 bases, with 13 bases left between them. Germline lookup yields CDR1 KGHSH and CDR2 LQKENI. CDR3 length equals 16 residues. In DNA form, the CDR3 reads TGTGCCAGCTCACCACGTGGTAGCGGAGACACAGATACGCAGTATTTT. This encodes CASSPRGSGDTDTQYF. Using reference TRBV18 and TRBJ2-3 for the parts outside the CDR3, the full variable domain is NAGVMQNPRHLVRRRGQEARLRCSPMKGHSHVYWYRQLPEEGLKFMVYLQKENIIDESGMPKERFSAEFPKEGPSILRIQQVVRGDSAAYFCASSPRGSGDTDTQYFGPGTRLTVL.

The chain employs TRBV19 and TRBJ2-2; 8 bases agree with TRBD2. The ends lost 5 bases at V and 5 bases at J; junction bases unmatched: 10. Germline V lookup: CDR1 LNHDA, CDR2 SQIVND (reference sequence). CDR3 size: 16 residues. The CDR3: CASSGRGTGGTGELFF. As DNA, the CDR3 is TGTGCCAGTAGTGGTCGCGGAACGGGGGGGACCGGGGAGCTGTTTTTT. The whole variable domain, remainder taken from reference TRBV19 and TRBJ2-2, is DGGITQSPKYLFRKEGQNVTLSCEQNLNHDAMYWYRQDPGQGLRLIYYSQIVNDFQKGDIAEGYSVSREKKESFPLTVTSAQKNPTAFYLCASSGRGTGGTGELFFGEGSRLTVL.

J is TRBJ1-2 and V is TRBV27; 7 bases fit TRBD1. CDR1 MNHEY and CDR2 SMNVEV come from the germline V gene (reference sequence). This CDR3 is built from 14 residues. V lost 4 bases to trimming and J lost 1 base; unmatched junction nucleotides: 3. The CDR3: CASSSTGVNYGYTF. CDR3 sequence (DNA): TGTGCCAGCAGTTCCACAGGGGTTAACTATGGCTACACCTTC.

This clone was found a few times. The rearrangement joins TRBV25-1 to TRBJ1-2; D may be TRBD1 (6 bases). This CDR3 is built from 15 residues. V gave up 0 bases and J gave up 7 bases, with 15 bases separating them. Germline V CDR1 and CDR2: MGHDK, SYGVNS. The CDR3 DNA follows: TGTGCCAGCAGTGAATACGAAGGGGGTAAGAGTGGCTACACCTTC. Translated: CASSEYEGGKSGYTF.

By its share, this clone is medium-sized (0.01 to 0.1%). The gene calls are TRBV15 and TRBJ2-7; TRBD1 matches at 9 bases. V trimming: 1 base; J trimming: 2 bases; junction bases outside the gene matches: 3. Germline V gene sequence: CDR1 LNHNV, CDR2 YYDKDF (reference sequence). There are 15 residues in the CDR3. The CDR3 DNA follows: TGTGCCACCAGCAGAGGACAGGGGGAGGCCTACGAGCAGTACTTC. Its translation: CATSRGQGEAYEQYF.

The V and J genes are TRBV29-1 and TRBJ2-1, with D maybe TRBD1 (5 bases). This CDR3 is built from 12 residues. Trimming removed 3 bases at V and 6 bases at J, with 9 bases between. Germline CDR1 is SQVTM and CDR2 is ANQGSEA. In nucleotides, the CDR3 is TGCAGCGTTGACAGGGTTGGCAATGAGCAGTTCTTC. This encodes CSVDRVGNEQFF.

The chain is built from TRBV5-1 and TRBJ2-7; a possible D gene is TRBD2 (7 bases). V lost 2 bases and J lost 5, with 20 bases in between. The CDR3 runs 16 residues. The germline V gene has CDR1 SGHRS and CDR2 YFSETQ. As DNA, the CDR3 is TGCGCCAGCAGCTTCGATGCGGGGGCGGTATGGGACGAGCAGTACTTC. Translated: CASSFDAGAVWDEQYF.

The chain joins TRBV5-1 to TRBJ2-1; 8 nucleotides line up with TRBD1. The V segment lost 4 bases and the J segment 4 bases; nucleotides outside the gene matches: 10. Germline CDR1 reads SGHRS; CDR2 reads YFSETQ. The CDR3 contains 16 residues. The CDR3 DNA follows: TGCGCCAGCAGCCCTTCGACAGGGGAGTCGTACAATGAGCAGTTCTTC. Amino acid sequence: CASSPSTGESYNEQFF.

V and J are TRBV2 and TRBJ2-3, with 10 bases aligning to TRBD2. This CDR3 is built from 14 residues. Germline values: CDR1 SNHLY, CDR2 FYNNEI. After removal of 7 bases from V and 3 bases from J, the junction contained 4 bases not matched to a gene. The CDR3 loop is CASMQLAGTDTQYF. The CDR3 DNA reads as TGTGCCAGCATGCAACTAGCGGGGACAGATACGCAGTATTTT.

The chain uses TRBV5-4 and TRBJ1-1; D gene unclear. CDR3 size: 14 residues. Trimming took 4 bases from V and 2 from J, leaving 12 bases between them. CDR1 is SGHNT and CDR2 is YYREEE in the germline V gene (reference sequence). CDR3 residues: CASSPSLENTEAFF. CDR3 DNA sequence: TGTGCCAGCAGCCCGTCTTTAGAAAACACTGAAGCTTTCTTT.

This sequence joins TRBV7-9 and TRBJ1-5; 10 bases agree with TRBD1. Germline assignment: CDR1 SEHNR and CDR2 FQNEAQ (reference sequence). Unmatched junction bases numbered 9, after V lost 5 bases and J lost 11 bases. This CDR3 has 14 residues. The CDR3 spells CASSPKVGTGAQHF. The CDR3 nucleotides read TGTGCCAGCAGCCCGAAAGTTGGGACAGGGGCCCAGCATTTT.

The CDR3 DNA is TGTGCCAGCAGCCACAGGGCAGCCTTCATGAACACTGAAGCTTTCTTT. This sequence encodes CASSHRAAFMNTEAFF. The rearrangement links TRBV7-9 to TRBJ1-1, with D possibly TRBD1 on 6 matching bases. The CDR3 has 16 residues. Trimming removed 5 bases from V and 0 bases from J, with 16 bases in between. Germline V gene lookup returns CDR1 SEHNR and CDR2 FQNEAQ (reference sequence).